This TCR beta chain emerged from a study of blood T cell repertoires in COVID-19. In the study overall: Acute and convalescent COVID-19 specimens originated in the United States, Italy and Spain. Sources were T cells, B-cell-depleted T cells, or PBMCs; the material itself was cDNA or gDNA.

This clone has just a few counts. This CDR3 contains 16 residues. CDR1 SGHTA and CDR2 FQGNSA come from the germline V gene. The ends lost 5 bases at V and 6 bases at J; junction bases unmatched: 15. Profiled with immunoSEQ multiplex PCR; TCRdb holds only in-frame clones, not every one. The sample carries about 160,000 clones, 75% to 90% recorded once. This receptor was obtained from an elderly woman with active or convalescent COVID-19. The chain couples TRBV7-2 to TRBJ1-2; 7 positions match TRBD1. The sequenced material came from peripheral blood. This CDR3 is CASSLGVGDRSNGYTF. The CDR3, as DNA: TGTGCCAGCAGCCTAGGAGTTGGGGACAGATCCAATGGCTACACCTTC.